One and the same sample provided the 18 T cell receptor beta chains below, sequenced in a study of tumor-infiltrating lymphocytes in primary liver carcinoma. The input was around 500 ng total RNA; TCR beta cDNA was made from it with a constant-region primer. Modified slightly, ARM-PCR produced TCR beta libraries over three nested multiplex PCR rounds. A C-beta reverse primer was combined with TRBV1-TRBV30 forward primers in the first two PCR rounds, and each round had ten to eleven cycles. TCRdb reprocessed the multiplex PCR reads with MiXCR, giving one entry per CDR3 protein. The sample shows about 200,000 distinct CDR3 sequences, about 65% of them seen only once. They got blood RNA out of unsorted whole blood and also pulled out germline DNA. The sequencing input was peripheral blood. The receptor set was obtained from a woman in her sixties with primary liver carcinoma and hepatitis B virus infection.

The V call is TRBV6-2 or TRBV6-3, the J call TRBJ2-2, with 7 bases identical to TRBD2. Trimming removed 4 bases from V and 10 bases from J; junction bases left unmatched: 15. The CDR3 extends over 16 amino acids. CDR1 and CDR2 (germline): MNHEY, SVGEGT. The chain's CDR3 is CASSFSCGRRDAELFF. Written as DNA, the CDR3 is TGTGCCAGCAGTTTCTCTTGCGGGAGAAGAGACGCGGAGCTGTTTTTT.

Worth noting for this clonotype: A much larger clone lies one base from this, so it may be a read error. The chain recombines TRBV12-3 or TRBV12-4 with TRBJ2-1, with unresolved D. The CDR3 has 14 amino acids. CDR3 in DNA: TGTGCCAGCAGTCCCCTGACGATTGAGAATGAGCACTTCTTC. It translates to CASSPLTIENEHFF.

A remark on this clonotype: Mismatch with germline at one junction end may stem from a read error. The rearrangement joins TRBV10-3 to TRBJ1-2; no clear D. The CDR3 has 14 residues. Germline V lookup: CDR1 ENHRY, CDR2 SYGVKD. DNA for the CDR3: TGTGCCATCAGTCCAGCCCGGACCGATTATGGGTACACCTTC. It translates to CAISPARTDYGYTF.

Turning to this clonotype: A read error is possible here, since a much larger clone lies one base away. J is TRBJ2-3 and V is TRBV6-4; D remains unclear. The CDR3 runs to 13 residues. Germline lookup yields CDR1 MRHNA and CDR2 SNTAGT. The CDR3 coding sequence is TGTGTCAGCAGTGAAGCAGCCACAGATACGCAGTATTTT. Its translation: CVSSEAATDTQYF.

A remark on this clonotype: The CDR3 does not end in the conserved phenylalanine or tryptophan, so this is likely a read error. The DNA is omitted, as the CDR3 cannot be located on it reliably, and the CDR3 follows TCRdb's listing. The rearrangement joins TRBV11-1 to TRBJ2-7. Both ends counted, the CDR3 spans 12 residues. In germline, CDR1 is SGHAT, CDR2 FQDESV (reference sequence). CDR3 sequence reads: CASSLNNYEQYI.

A remark on this clonotype: In this CDR3 the conserved last residue, phenylalanine or tryptophan, is missing, so a read error is likely. No DNA is shown, since the ends of the CDR3 on it are uncertain; the CDR3 is the one TCRdb lists. The chain employs TRBV30 and TRBJ1-2. Germline assignment: CDR1 GTSNPN and CDR2 SVGIG (reference sequence). The CDR3 numbers 15 amino acids, ends counted. CDR3 region: CAWSEGGGALGGYTI.

About this clonotype: The junction differs from germline at one of its ends, possibly a read error. The chain carries TRBV11-2 and TRBJ2-7; D call uncertain. In germline, CDR1 is SGHAT, CDR2 FQNNGV. The CDR3 loop spans 13 amino acids. The CDR3 coding sequence is TGTGCCAGCAGCATAGAACTATTCTACGAGCAATACTTC. It yields the protein CASSIELFYEQYF.

Concerning this clonotype: An end of the junction differs from the germline gene, which may be a read error. The chain carries TRBV11-2 and TRBJ2-2; D unresolved. Germline CDR1 reads SGHAT; CDR2 reads FQNNGV. The CDR3 is 14 amino acids. In nucleotides, the CDR3 is TGTGCCTGCAGTTTAGGTCGTCAGGCCGGGGAGCTGTTTTTT. Its protein is CACSLGRQAGELFF.

This clonotype occurred once. The chain uses TRBV11-2 and TRBJ2-1, with a weak D call TRBD1 (5 bases). This CDR3 is 17 amino acids long. Trimming took 1 base from V and 0 from J, leaving 13 bases between them. Germline CDR1 SGHAT, CDR2 FQNNGV. This chain's CDR3 is CASSLGIRASSYNEQFF. The CDR3 bases are TGTGCCAGCAGCTTAGGTATCAGGGCGAGCTCCTACAATGAGCAGTTCTTC.

This clonotype has ten or more counts. This chain connects TRBV6-5 to TRBJ2-7; D possibly matches TRBD1 or TRBD2 (5 bases each). Deletions cut 0 bases from V and 3 bases from J, with 9 bases between. The CDR3 sequence is 14 residues long. CDR1 and CDR2 (germline): MNHEY, SVGAGI. CDR3 amino acids: CASSYSRGYYEQYF. Written as DNA, the CDR3 is TGTGCCAGCAGTTACTCGAGGGGCTACTACGAGCAGTACTTC.

This clonotype has only a few counts. The chain carries TRBV6-5 and TRBJ1-1; 9 bases agree with TRBD1. The CDR3 runs 18 residues. The V gene's germline CDR1 is MNHEY and CDR2 SVGAGI. After removal of 2 bases from V and 4 bases from J, the junction contained 14 bases not matched to a gene. CDR3 sequence (DNA): TGTGCCAGCAGTTACACCCCGGGACAGGGTGCTTCGAGCACTGAAGCTTTCTTT. Protein product: CASSYTPGQGASSTEAFF.

This clonotype was counted many times. The rearrangement joins TRBV5-4 to TRBJ2-3; TRBD2 agrees at 12 bases. The trim removed 4 bases at V and 5 bases at J, leaving 5 bases unmatched. The CDR3 contains 15 residues. Germline values: CDR1 SGHNT, CDR2 YYREEE (reference sequence). DNA of the CDR3: TGTGCCAGCAGCCTAGCGGGAGGGCTGGGAGATACGCAGTATTTT. Its translation: CASSLAGGLGDTQYF.

The J gene is TRBJ2-6, the V gene TRBV7-9, with D uncertain. In germline, CDR1 is SEHNR, CDR2 FQNEAQ (reference sequence). The CDR3 is 14 residues long. V lost 2 bases and J 0 bases, leaving 2 bases between the germline ends. DNA of the CDR3: TGTGCCAGCAGCTTACACTCTGGGGCCAACGTCCTGACTTTC. Translated, it gives CASSLHSGANVLTF.

On this clonotype: At one boundary the junction diverges from the germline segment, which might be a read error. CDR3 loop: CVSSLWEGRDTQYF. In DNA, the CDR3 is TGTGTCAGCAGTTTATGGGAAGGAAGAGATACGCAGTATTTT. This chain uses TRBV12-3 or TRBV12-4 with TRBJ2-3; D gene ambiguous. The CDR3 has 14 residues.

This clonotype showed up just once. This sequence may be a read error, since a much larger clone differs from it by one base. This chain connects TRBV6-2 or TRBV6-3 to TRBJ2-7, with unresolved D. There are 13 residues in the CDR3. Germline V CDR1 and CDR2: MNHEY, SVGEGT. Trimming stripped 8 bases from V and 3 bases from J, with 14 bases between. The CDR3 nucleotides are TGTGCCAGCGGGAAGAGTTCTAGCTACGAGCAGTACTTC. Protein product: CASGKSSSYEQYF.

The table lists this clonotype with many counts. The gene calls are TRBV11-2 and TRBJ2-3, with D maybe TRBD2 (5 bases). The CDR3 sequence is 16 residues long. Per the germline V gene, CDR1 is SGHAT and CDR2 is FQNNGV. V shed 5 bases and J shed 1 base, with 16 bases lying between them. DNA for the CDR3: TGTGCCAGCAGCCATGACTACCTCGGGGGCACAGATACGCAGTATTTT. Protein: CASSHDYLGGTDTQYF.

V and J are TRBV11-2 and TRBJ1-1; no clear D gene. The CDR3 has 14 residues. V was trimmed by 1 base and J by 6 bases, leaving 12 bases between them. In germline, CDR1 is SGHAT, CDR2 FQNNGV. CDR3 DNA sequence: TGTGCCAGCAGCTTAGTAAGGGTCAACTCTGAAGCTTTCTTT. Its protein is CASSLVRVNSEAFF.

This clonotype showed up just once. This sequence may be a read error, since a much larger clone differs from it by one base. This chain joins TRBV6-6 and TRBJ1-2; 12 bases agree with TRBD1. CDR1 is MNHNY and CDR2 is SVGAGI in the germline V gene (reference sequence). CDR3 length: 18 residues. In DNA form, the CDR3 reads TGTGCCAGCAGTTATCTTGGGACAGGGGGCGAGAATATCTATGGCCACACCTTC. Translating it yields CASSYLGTGGENIYGHTF.